The entry below describes one TCR beta chain. The antigen is not known. The sample comes from a study of T cell responses to AZD1222 COVID-19 vaccine. Study-level information: Pooled samples include second doses given at about 4 or 12 weeks. Study findings and constraints: Breadth and depth of Spike-specific TCRs rose after two AZD1222 doses. Repertoire sampling occurred only after the peak T cell response. A reported finding is that nearly half of spike-specific TCRs target unmutated variant regions.

TCRdb's copy holds only in-frame clones and misses some; the assay was immunoSEQ multiplex PCR. This table holds approximately 80,000 clones, 80% to 90% found once. Sequenced material: peripheral blood, taken on day 0 of AZD1222 vaccination. This receptor was taken from an adult in good health.

The CDR3, as DNA: TGTGCCAGCAGTGGGACAGGGACCTCCTACGAGCAGTACTTC. It encodes CASSGTGTSYEQYF. The rearrangement uses TRBV28 and TRBJ2-7; TRBD1 matches 9 bases. This CDR3 is built from 14 residues. Germline V gene data show CDR1 as MDHEN and CDR2 as SYDVKM. V shed 5 bases, J shed 0 bases, and the junction held 2 bases outside the gene matches. The full variable domain, completed using reference TRBV28 and TRBJ2-7, is DVKVTQSSRYLVKRTGEKVFLECVQDMDHENMFWYRQDPGLGLRLIYFSYDVKMKEKGDIPEGYSVSREKKERFSLILESASTNQTSMYLCASSGTGTSYEQYFGPGTRLTVT.